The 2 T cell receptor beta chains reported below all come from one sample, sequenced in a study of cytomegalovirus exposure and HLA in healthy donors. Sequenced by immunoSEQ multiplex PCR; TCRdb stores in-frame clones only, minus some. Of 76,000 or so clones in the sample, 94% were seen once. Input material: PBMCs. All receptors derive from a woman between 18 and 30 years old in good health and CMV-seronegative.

CDR3 nucleotide sequence: TGTGCCAGCAGACAACTAGTTTACGAGCAGTACTTC. It codes for CASRQLVYEQYF. This chain joins TRBV28 and TRBJ2-7; D is possibly TRBD2 (5 bases). Trimming left V 6 bases short and J 4 bases short, with 10 bases between. Germline V CDR1 and CDR2: MDHEN, SYDVKM. This CDR3 spans 12 amino acids.

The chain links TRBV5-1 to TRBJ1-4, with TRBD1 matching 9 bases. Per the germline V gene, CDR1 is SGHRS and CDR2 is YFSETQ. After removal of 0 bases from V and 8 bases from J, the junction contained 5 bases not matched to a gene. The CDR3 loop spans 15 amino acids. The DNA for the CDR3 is TGCGCCAGCAGCTTGGCGGGACAGGGAGACGAAAAACTGTTTTTT. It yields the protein CASSLAGQGDEKLFF.